This T cell receptor beta chain was recorded in a study of shared clonotypes between healthy human individuals. Only in-frame clones appear in the TCRdb table, and some are missing; sequencing was by immunoSEQ multiplex PCR. The table has roughly 660,000 clones, 90% seen once. The donors, healthy adults who were HIV-negative, had experienced no recent acute infections or vaccinations. The V and J ends lost 2 bases and 3 bases respectively, with 8 bases between them. In germline, CDR1 is SGHTA, CDR2 FQGNSA. The length of the CDR3 is 13 residues. The TCR originated in a man between 18 and 29 years old in good health. Some clones in this sample may be carry-over from other donors' samples. Source material: memory CD8+ T cells from PBMCs. The subset was: CD45RO+ cells pooled with CCR7-negative TemRA cells. The chain couples TRBV7-2 to TRBJ2-7; a weak D match, TRBD1 (6 bases). The CDR3 loop is CASSLTGYYEQYF. Here the CDR3 DNA reads TGTGCCAGCAGCTTAACAGGGTACTACGAGCAGTACTTC.